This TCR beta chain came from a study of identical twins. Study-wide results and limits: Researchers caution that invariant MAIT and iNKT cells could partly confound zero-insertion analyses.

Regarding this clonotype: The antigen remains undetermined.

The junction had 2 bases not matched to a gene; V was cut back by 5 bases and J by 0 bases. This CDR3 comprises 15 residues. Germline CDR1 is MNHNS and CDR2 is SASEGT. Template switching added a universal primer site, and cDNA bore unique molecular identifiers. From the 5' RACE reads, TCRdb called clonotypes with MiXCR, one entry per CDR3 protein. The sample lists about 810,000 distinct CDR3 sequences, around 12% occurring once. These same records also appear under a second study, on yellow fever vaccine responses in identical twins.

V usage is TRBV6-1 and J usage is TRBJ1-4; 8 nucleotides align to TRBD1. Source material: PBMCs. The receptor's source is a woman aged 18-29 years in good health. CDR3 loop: CASSMTGATNEKLFF. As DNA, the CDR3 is TGTGCCAGCAGTATGACAGGGGCAACTAATGAAAAACTGTTTTTT.